Listed here are 4 T cell receptor beta chains from one sample, sequenced in a study of blood T cells in healthy people across ages. A J-beta primer mix and a sample-barcoded 5' primer were used in a second PCR of about 7 to 11 cycles. TCRdb recomputed calls from the 5' RACE reads with MiXCR, one row per CDR3 protein. The sample shows roughly 680,000 distinct CDR3 sequences, under 65% of them seen only once. The specimen sequenced was blood. These receptors were obtained from a woman of 80 years or more in good health.

This rearrangement joins TRBV29-1 to TRBJ2-3; possibly TRBD1 for D (5 bases). CDR1 is SQVTM, CDR2 ANQGSEA, per germline. The V and J ends lost 8 bases and 0 bases respectively, with 12 bases between them. The CDR3 loop spans 13 amino acids. In nucleotides, the CDR3 is TGCAGCTCTAAGACAGCTAGCACAGATACGCAGTATTTT. This sequence encodes CSSKTASTDTQYF.

This rearrangement joins TRBV7-2 to TRBJ2-7; tentative D call: TRBD2 (5 bases). The CDR3 contains 14 residues. Between the trimmed V and J ends, which lost 5 bases and 5 bases, there was a span of 16 bases. Germline lookup yields CDR1 SGHTA and CDR2 FQGNSA. CDR3 bases: TGTGCCAGCAGCCCTCGTTCGAGGGCGGACGAGCAGTACTTC. Residues: CASSPRSRADEQYF.

Points on this clonotype: Germline is not matched at one junction end, which may reflect a read error. The chain has TRBV7-9 and TRBJ2-7; no clear D. Germline V gene data show CDR1 as SEHNR and CDR2 as FQNEAQ (reference sequence). The CDR3 runs to 14 residues. The DNA of the CDR3 is TGTGCCAGCAGCTTCGGCGGCCTGACCTACGGGCAGTACTTC. Its protein product is CASSFGGLTYGQYF.

A note on this clonotype: Just one base apart from a much larger clone, this may be a read error. The V gene is TRBV4-2, the J gene TRBJ2-5; the D is unclear. The ends were cut back, 3 bases at V and 11 bases at J, with 19 bases in the middle. CDR1 and CDR2 from the germline V gene are LGHNA and YNFKEQ. The CDR3 is 14 amino acids. CDR3 sequence: CASSHVGSYNEQYF. The CDR3 DNA sequence: TGTGCCAGCAGCCACGTGGGCAGCTACAATGAGCAGTACTTC.